This is a list of T cell receptor beta chains from one sample in a study of Graves' ophthalmopathy and Graves' hyperthyroidism. A single record per CDR3 protein comes from TCRdb applying MiXCR to the multiplex PCR reads. The sample contains 650,000 to 900,000 distinct CDR3 sequences, roughly 40% of which appear only once. The specimen was peripheral blood. These receptor sequences come from an adult man with Graves' ophthalmopathy. The CDR3 runs from the conserved cysteine through the conserved F or W. A D gene is named only where the DNA matches it firmly. Size is omitted from some rows. Given values are once, few, many or a class for expanded clones.

DNA	CDR3	size	V	length	D	J
TGCGCCAGCAGCCTGGGACTAGCGGGAGCTGAGCAGTACTTC	CASSLGLAGAEQYF	many	TRBV9	14	TRBD2	TRBJ2-7
TGTGCCAGCAGCTTAACGGGAGATCAGCCCCAGCATTTT	CASSLTGDQPQHF	many	TRBV12-3/TRBV12-4	13	.	TRBJ1-5
TGTGCCAGCAGTTACACCGGGACAGAGCTCGAGACCCAGTACTTC	CASSYTGTELETQYF	few	TRBV6-5	15	TRBD1	TRBJ2-5
TGTGCCAGCAGTGTAGCAGGGAACTATGGCTACACCTTC	CASSVAGNYGYTF	many	TRBV2	13	.	TRBJ1-2
TGCAGCGTGTTCAGGGTATCTTCAGGCGAGCAGTACTTC	CSVFRVSSGEQYF	few	TRBV29-1	13	.	TRBJ2-7
TGTGCCAGCAGTGGATCTAGCCCAAACTCCTACGAGCAGTACTTC	CASSGSSPNSYEQYF	once	TRBV12-3/TRBV12-4	15	.	TRBJ2-7
TGTGCCAGCGGGGAAAGGGGGGAATGGCAGTACTTC	CASGERGEWQYF	.	TRBV2	12	.	TRBJ2-7
TGTGCCAGCAGCGAGGCCGACAAGTCTAATGAAAAACTGTTTTTT	CASSEADKSNEKLFF	.	TRBV7-9	15	.	TRBJ1-4
TGTGCCACCAGCAGAGATCTCTCGGCGAATACGCAGTATTTT	CATSRDLSANTQYF	.	TRBV15	14	.	TRBJ2-3
TGTGCCAGCAGCTTAGCAAGGGGCGAACAGGGTTCCGGGGAGCTGTTTTTT	CASSLARGEQGSGELFF	.	TRBV7-2	17	.	TRBJ2-2
TGTGCCACCAATCCAAGCGGGGACTATGGCTACACCTTC	CATNPSGDYGYTF	many	TRBV10-3	13	.	TRBJ1-2
TGTGCCAGCAGCTCGGGAAGCACAGGGGGCCAGCCCCAGCATTTT	CASSSGSTGGQPQHF	.	TRBV7-2	15	TRBD1	TRBJ1-5
TGTGCCAGCAGCGTAGGTAATAGCGTGAGGAACGAGCAGTACTTC	CASSVGNSVRNEQYF	.	TRBV9	15	.	TRBJ2-7
TGCAGCGTAGTACAAGGCGGGACAGTTGAACTGTTTTTT	CSVVQGGTVELFF	.	TRBV29-1	13	TRBD1	TRBJ1-4